This entry is about one TCR beta chain. Its antigen is unknown. These data come from a study of cytomegalovirus exposure and HLA in healthy donors. Study results and caveats: Per a prior analysis, the majority of TCR beta V segments were productive roughly 87% or roughly 30% of the time. In a later analysis, a missense DCLRE1C variant was linked to TCR beta V- and J-gene trimming.

The V gene end was trimmed by 0 bases and the J gene end by 4 bases; junction bases not matched to a gene: 7. The CDR3 length is 16 residues. Germline lookup yields CDR1 MGHRA and CDR2 YSYEKL. 60 Vbeta and 13 Jbeta primers were used in PCR. The repertoire was sequenced with immunoSEQ multiplex PCR; TCRdb's copy has only in-frame clones and lacks some. Here the sample spans some 200,000 clones, approximately 80% being singletons. The chain employs TRBV4-1 and TRBJ2-7; TRBD1 matches 9 bases. Material: PBMCs. The clonotype was recovered from a woman in her thirties or forties in good health and CMV-seronegative. The CDR3 is CASSQEGTGSVYEQYF. The DNA of the CDR3 is TGCGCCAGCAGCCAAGAAGGGACAGGGAGTGTTTACGAGCAGTACTTC.